This T cell receptor beta chain was identified during a study of radiotherapy plus CTLA-4 blockade in lung cancer. Turning to the study itself: Objective response rate was around 20%; disease control rate, about 31%. Overall study results and limits: TCR clones of tumor origin grew in blood after radiotherapy plus ipilimumab. How blood T cell clones changed early, along with interferon-beta, reportedly forecast response best.

Repertoires were generated with immunoSEQ multiplex PCR, while TCRdb's copy carries only in-frame clones and drops some. The profile shows some 110,000 clones, about 77% of them singletons. People whose metastatic non-small-cell lung cancer was chemo-refractory got focal radiation along with CTLA-4 blockade by ipilimumab. Worth noting for this clone: What it binds is unknown.

The sequencing used peripheral blood, collected from a patient treated with radiotherapy plus ipilimumab. This clonotype was sampled from a human donor with non-small cell lung cancer who had a partial response to radiotherapy plus ipilimumab.

The CDR3 nucleotides read TGTGCCAGCAGACCGGGTAGGGGTGACTATGGCTACACCTTC. It yields the protein CASRPGRGDYGYTF. The rearrangement links TRBV28 to TRBJ1-2; D may be TRBD1 (5 bases). V lost 6 bases and J 3 bases, leaving 14 bases between the germline ends. CDR3 length: 14 residues. CDR1 and CDR2 (germline): MDHEN, SYDVKM.